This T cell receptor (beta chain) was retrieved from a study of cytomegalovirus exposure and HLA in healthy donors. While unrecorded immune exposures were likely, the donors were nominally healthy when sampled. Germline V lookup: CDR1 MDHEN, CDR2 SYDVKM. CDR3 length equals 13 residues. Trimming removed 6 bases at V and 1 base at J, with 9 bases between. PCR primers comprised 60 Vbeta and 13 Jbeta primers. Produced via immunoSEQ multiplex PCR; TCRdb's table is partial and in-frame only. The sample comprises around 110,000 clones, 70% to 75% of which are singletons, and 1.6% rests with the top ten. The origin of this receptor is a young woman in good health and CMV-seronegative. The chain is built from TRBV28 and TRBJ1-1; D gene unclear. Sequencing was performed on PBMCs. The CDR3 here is CASRRRGNTEAFF. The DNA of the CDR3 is TGTGCCAGCAGACGTCGGGGGAACACTGAAGCTTTCTTT.